This TCR beta chain appears in the sequencing data of a study of T cell repertoires in cytomegalovirus infection. Findings and limits, study-wide: Clonotype analysis showed dominance of the ex vivo response by HLA-C-restricted CMV-specific TCR beta clonotypes.

The CDR3 runs to 17 residues. Germline V CDR1 and CDR2: MNHEY, SMNVEV (reference sequence). J was trimmed by 1 base and V by 5 bases; bases with no gene match: 8. MiXCR was run by TCRdb on the reads, yielding one entry per CDR3 protein. This table holds a few hundred thousand distinct CDR3 sequences, 8% to 9.5% found once. A remark on this clonotype: Its antigen is unknown.

Sequencing was carried out using PBMCs. The chain uses TRBV27 and TRBJ1-6, with 7 bases matching TRBD1. This TCR was recovered from a human donor in good health (CMV status not recorded). Some clones in this sample may be carry-over from other donors' samples. The CDR3 nucleotides read TGTGCCAGCAGTACCCCCAGGGGGGCGTCCTATAATTCACCCCTCCACTTT. Protein product: CASSTPRGASYNSPLHF.